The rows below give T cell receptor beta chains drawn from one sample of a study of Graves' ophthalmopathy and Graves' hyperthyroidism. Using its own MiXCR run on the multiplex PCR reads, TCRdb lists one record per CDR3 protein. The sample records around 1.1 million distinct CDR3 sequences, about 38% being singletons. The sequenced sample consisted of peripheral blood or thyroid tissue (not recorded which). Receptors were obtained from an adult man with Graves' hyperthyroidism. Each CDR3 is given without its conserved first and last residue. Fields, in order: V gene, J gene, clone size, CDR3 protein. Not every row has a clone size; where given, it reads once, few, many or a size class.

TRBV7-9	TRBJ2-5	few	ASSSDTGGSSMA
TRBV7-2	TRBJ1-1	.	ASSLVAAVGNTEAF
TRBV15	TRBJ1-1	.	ATADRASAEAF
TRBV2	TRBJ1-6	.	ASSPRGRALSGSPLH
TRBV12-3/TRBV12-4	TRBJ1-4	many	ASRAGVFGEKLF
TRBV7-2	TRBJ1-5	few	ANSLVIASNHQPQH
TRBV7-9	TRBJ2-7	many	ASGRGGREQY
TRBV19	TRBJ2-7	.	ASSIGASYEQY
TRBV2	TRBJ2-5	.	ASIRQGARETQY
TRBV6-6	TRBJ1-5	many	ASKAPRGINQPQH
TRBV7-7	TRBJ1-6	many	ASSPSDRGSPLH
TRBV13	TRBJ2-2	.	ASSGSSRVTGELF
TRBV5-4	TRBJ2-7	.	ASSPRGGANYEQY
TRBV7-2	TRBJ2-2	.	ASSPRRHPGQGAGGELF
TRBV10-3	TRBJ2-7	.	AISEGGEYEQY
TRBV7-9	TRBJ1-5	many	ASSLKGGNQPQH
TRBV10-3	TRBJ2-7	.	ALGGTPLEQY
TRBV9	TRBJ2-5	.	ASSSSPGAEAQY
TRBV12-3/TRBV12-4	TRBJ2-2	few	ASRGTWGSGELF
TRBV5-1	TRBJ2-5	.	ASSITGTIQETQY
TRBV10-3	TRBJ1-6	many	AISRQQGTPLH
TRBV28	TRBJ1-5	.	ASITGFQPQH
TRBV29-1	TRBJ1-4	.	SVEESGAGEKLF
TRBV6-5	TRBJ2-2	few	ASSYSGEAGGTGELF